Given below is one T cell receptor beta chain in context. Antigen: not known. The CDR3 has 14 amino acids. The V gene lost 7 bases and the J gene lost 0 bases, with 14 bases spanning the gap. Germline assignment: CDR1 SQVTM and CDR2 ANQGSEA. In the source study's methods: ImmunoSEQ only sent back junction sequences with no quality scores, so filtering was done differently. Sequenced by immunoSEQ multiplex PCR; TCRdb stores in-frame clones only, minus some. V, J and clone size derive from that table, while D and trimming were established from the DNA sequence. The repertoire holds a few million clones, with 95% as singletons. This sample was included in a study of shared clonotypes between healthy human individuals. Study-level points and caveats: Sequencing depth was a factor that was expected to affect clonotype sharing among donors. When naive CD4 clonotypes were compared across a few donors, about 4.8% were shared.

The origin of this receptor is a young man in good health. The V call is TRBV29-1, the J call TRBJ2-3, with D maybe TRBD1 (6 bases). Sequencing was performed on naive CD4+ T cells sorted from blood. This sample's subset: CD45RA+ positively selected. The CDR3 is CSARPDSSTDTQYF. CDR3 nucleotides: TGCAGCGCCCGCCCGGACAGTAGCACAGATACGCAGTATTTT.